These 30 T cell receptor beta chains share one sample of origin, sequenced in a study of CD8+ T cells in alopecia areata. RNA, once extracted, was reverse transcribed into cDNA for use as the sequencing template. Libraries were prepared by immunoSEQ multiplex PCR; TCRdb keeps only in-frame clonotypes and omits some of them. The table lists roughly 210,000 clones, around two fifths of them singletons. Regarding treatment: oral pan-JAK inhibitor, 5-10 mg twice daily. Here the sequenced sample was CD4+ T cells sorted from blood, taken at approximately week 37, from a patient treated with tofacitinib. The receptors derive from a human donor with alopecia areata.

This clone was observed a few times. The chain employs TRBV28 and TRBJ2-1, with 9 bases identical to TRBD2. Germline V lookup: CDR1 MDHEN, CDR2 SYDVKM. The CDR3 is 14 residues long. V lost 5 bases to trimming and J lost 6 bases; unmatched junction nucleotides: 5. CDR3 nucleotides: TGTGCCAGCAGTACCCCTAGCGGGGCCAATGAGCAGTTCTTC. Translated: CASSTPSGANEQFF.

In its sample, this clone was seen a few times. V and J are TRBV29-1 and TRBJ2-7; D gene unclear. The CDR3 runs 13 residues. The V gene's germline CDR1 is SQVTM and CDR2 ANQGSEA. V lost 7 bases to trimming and J lost 0 bases, with 13 bases between them. For the CDR3, the DNA is TGCAGCGCCGAAGGCCTCTCCTCCTACGAGCAGTACTTC. It specifies CSAEGLSSYEQYF.

The chain uses TRBV9 and TRBJ2-3; D may match TRBD1 or TRBD2 (5 bases each). The germline CDR1 and CDR2 sequences are SGDLS and YYNGEE. V was trimmed by 3 bases and J by 2 bases, leaving 10 bases between them. The CDR3 is made up of 14 amino acids. This CDR3 is CASSAGTLTDTQYF. CDR3 bases: TGTGCCAGCAGCGCCGGGACCCTCACAGATACGCAGTATTTT.

The chain has TRBV29-1 and TRBJ2-3; D possibly uses TRBD1 or TRBD2 (5 bases each). CDR3 length: 14 residues. Germline lookup yields CDR1 SQVTM and CDR2 ANQGSEA. The V end lost 4 bases, the J end lost 6 bases, and 17 bases lay between the germline ends. The CDR3: CSVAPRGPGDTQYF. The CDR3 DNA reads as TGCAGCGTTGCCCCCCGGGGTCCAGGGGATACGCAGTATTTT.

The chain carries TRBV29-1 and TRBJ2-3; no firm D call. This CDR3 has 11 residues. V lost 6 bases to trimming and J lost 2 bases, with 6 bases between them. Per the germline V gene, CDR1 is SQVTM and CDR2 is ANQGSEA. CDR3 amino acids: CSVADTDTQYF. The CDR3 DNA is TGCAGCGTGGCAGACACAGATACGCAGTATTTT.

This CDR3 is CAWSSQGVDTQYF. The DNA of the CDR3 is TGTGCCTGGAGTTCGCAGGGGGTAGATACGCAGTATTTT. The chain employs TRBV30 and TRBJ2-3; 7 nucleotides align to TRBD1. V shed 2 bases and J 5 bases; nucleotides not matched to a gene: 4. Germline values: CDR1 GTSNPN, CDR2 SVGIG (reference sequence). The CDR3 runs 13 residues. The full variable domain, its missing parts supplied by reference TRBV30 and TRBJ2-3, is SQTIHQWPATLVQPVGSPLSLECTVEGTSNPNLYWYRQAAGRGLQLLFYSVGIGQISSEVPQNLSASRPQDRQFILSSKKLLLSDSGFYLCAWSSQGVDTQYFGPGTRLTVL.

This chain connects TRBV4-1 to TRBJ1-2; no definite D call. This CDR3 has 14 amino acids. Germline CDR1 and CDR2: MGHRA and YSYEKL. V lost 4 bases and J lost 8, with 17 bases in between. Here the CDR3 DNA reads TGCGCCAGCAGCCTCCGGACGGAAGCCGTGGGCTACACCTTC. Its protein product is CASSLRTEAVGYTF.

This clone was seen only a few times. The J gene is TRBJ2-5, the V gene TRBV15, with D tentatively TRBD1 or TRBD2 (5 bases each). This CDR3 is 13 amino acids long. Between the trimmed V and J ends, which lost 7 bases and 3 bases, there was a span of 12 bases. The germline gives CDR1 LNHNV, CDR2 YYDKDF (reference sequence). CDR3 bases: TGTGCCACCAACATCCGGGGCGAAGAGACCCAGTACTTC. It is translated as CATNIRGEETQYF. Full variable domain (remainder filled in from reference TRBV15 and TRBJ2-5): DAMVIQNPRYQVTQFGKPVTLSCSQTLNHNVMYWYQQKSSQAPKLLFHYYDKDFNNEADTPDNFQSRRPNTSFCFLDIRSPGLGDTAMYLCATNIRGEETQYFGPGTRLLVL.

CDR3 region: CATQRAYEQYF. In nucleotides, the CDR3 is TGTGCAACGCAAAGGGCGTACGAGCAGTACTTC. The V call is TRBV10-3, the J call TRBJ2-7; D call uncertain. From germline, CDR1 is ENHRY and CDR2 SYGVKD. The CDR3 is 11 amino acids.

There are a few counts of this clone. The chain carries TRBV27 and TRBJ2-7; weak D call: TRBD1 (6 bases). The CDR3 is 15 amino acids. In germline, CDR1 is MNHEY, CDR2 SMNVEV (reference sequence). V lost 5 bases and J lost 0, with 14 bases in between. The CDR3: CASSPSRTASYEQYF. The CDR3 DNA is TGTGCCAGCAGTCCATCAAGGACAGCCTCCTACGAGCAGTACTTC.

The genes are TRBV25-1 and TRBJ2-2; 8 bases line up with TRBD2. This CDR3 region has 15 residues. V shed 1 base, J shed 3 bases, and the junction held 1 base outside the gene matches. Germline CDR1 and CDR2: MGHDK and SYGVNS. The DNA of the CDR3 is TGTGCCAGCAGTGAATCTAGCGGGTACACCGGGGAGCTGTTTTTT. It encodes CASSESSGYTGELFF. The whole variable domain, remainder taken from reference TRBV25-1 and TRBJ2-2, is EADIYQTPRYLVIGTGKKITLECSQTMGHDKMYWYQQDPGMELHLIHYSYGVNSTEKGDLSSESTVSRIRTEHFPLTLESARPSHTSQYLCASSESSGYTGELFFGEGSRLTVL.

V usage is TRBV6-1 and J usage is TRBJ1-2; D is unresolved. CDR1 MNHNS and CDR2 SASEGT come from the germline V gene. The CDR3 has 14 residues. V lost 3 bases to trimming and J lost 4 bases, with 12 bases between them. CDR3 DNA sequence: TGTGCCAGCAGTGATCATTTGACGTCCTATGGCTACACCTTC. Protein: CASSDHLTSYGYTF.

The CDR3 sequence is CSVDSGANVLTF. CDR3 coding DNA: TGCAGCGTCGACAGTGGGGCCAACGTCCTGACTTTC. V and J are TRBV29-1 and TRBJ2-6, with a possible D match to TRBD1 (5 bases). Germline V gene lookup returns CDR1 SQVTM and CDR2 ANQGSEA. The germline V and J ends were trimmed by 6 bases and 3 bases, with 6 bases remaining between them. The CDR3 runs 12 residues.

The gene calls are TRBV7-2 and TRBJ2-1; 8 bases map to TRBD2. Trimming at V came to 2 bases and at J to 7 bases, leaving 10 bases not matched to a gene. The germline CDR1 and CDR2 sequences are SGHTA and FQGNSA. The CDR3 length is 16 residues. The DNA of the CDR3 is TGTGCCAGCAGCTTAACCGGGACTAGTGCGTGGAATGAGCAGTTCTTC. It is translated as CASSLTGTSAWNEQFF.

The chain couples TRBV18 to TRBJ2-1; D perhaps matches TRBD1 (6 bases). Germline V gene sequence: CDR1 KGHSH, CDR2 LQKENI. V lost 7 bases to trimming and J lost 6 bases, with 16 bases between them. The CDR3 extends over 14 amino acids. CDR3 in DNA: TGTGCCAGCTTAAACAGGGCTTTGGGCAATGAGCAGTTCTTC. Translating gives CASLNRALGNEQFF.

The table lists this clone with a count of one. The J gene is TRBJ2-5, the V gene TRBV30; 13 bases are shared with TRBD2. Germline CDR1 reads GTSNPN; CDR2 reads SVGIG (reference sequence). V gave up 3 bases and J gave up 2 bases; unmatched junction bases: 9. The CDR3 has 17 amino acids. Here the CDR3 reads CAWRVGWTSGGQETQYF. CDR3 bases: TGTGCCTGGAGGGTAGGGTGGACTAGCGGGGGACAAGAGACCCAGTACTTC.

The table lists this clone with a few counts. A junction end diverges from the germline sequence, so it may reflect a read error. This sequence joins TRBV15 and TRBJ2-7; TRBD2 matches at 11 bases. The CDR3 length is 16 residues. Germline loops: CDR1 LNHNV, CDR2 YYDKDF (reference sequence). As DNA, the CDR3 is TGTGCCACCAGCGGAGAAGCGGGACTAGCGGTATACGAGCAGTACTTC. It yields the protein CATSGEAGLAVYEQYF.

A few counts support this clone. The genes are TRBV7-2 and TRBJ1-3; D uncertain. Germline CDR1 and CDR2: SGHTA and FQGNSA. The germline V and J ends were trimmed by 1 base and 3 bases, with 16 bases remaining between them. The CDR3 extends over 17 amino acids. In nucleotides, the CDR3 is TGTGCCAGCAGCTTAGTAGTGGCAAAAGGACTTGGAAACACCATATATTTT. This sequence encodes CASSLVVAKGLGNTIYF.

The chain joins TRBV30 to TRBJ2-6; the D is unclear. CDR3 length: 15 amino acids. The germline V gene has CDR1 GTSNPN and CDR2 SVGIG (reference sequence). Trimming shortened V by 3 bases and J by 5 bases, and 14 bases separated the two germline ends. The CDR3 DNA reads as TGTGCCTGGAGCCCAGCTCTGGCTAGGGCCAACGTCCTGACTTTC. Its translation is CAWSPALARANVLTF. The full variable domain, with the rest looked up from reference TRBV30 and TRBJ2-6, is SQTIHQWPATLVQPVGSPLSLECTVEGTSNPNLYWYRQAAGRGLQLLFYSVGIGQISSEVPQNLSASRPQDRQFILSSKKLLLSDSGFYLCAWSPALARANVLTFGAGSRLTVL.

The chain links TRBV5-1 to TRBJ2-5; unclear D gene. The V and J ends lost 2 bases and 1 base respectively, with 6 bases between them. The CDR3 is 13 amino acids. Germline V gene lookup returns CDR1 SGHRS and CDR2 YFSETQ. CDR3 protein: CASSFLFQETQYF. CDR3 nucleotides: TGCGCCAGCAGCTTCCTTTTCCAAGAGACCCAGTACTTC.

The rearrangement uses TRBV10-3 and TRBJ1-5; no clear D. V was pared by 10 bases and J by 0 bases, with 16 bases between. Germline V lookup: CDR1 ENHRY, CDR2 SYGVKD. The CDR3 spans 15 residues. CDR3 amino acids: CASLRTADSNQPQHF. CDR3 in DNA: TGTGCCAGTTTGCGGACGGCCGATAGCAATCAGCCCCAGCATTTT.

The V gene is TRBV29-1, the J gene TRBJ2-1; D ambiguous. Looked up from germline, CDR1 is SQVTM and CDR2 is ANQGSEA. The V and J ends lost 8 bases and 9 bases respectively, with 14 bases between them. CDR3 length: 11 residues. DNA of the CDR3: TGCAGCTCGACCGGATGGGGTGAGCAGTTCTTC. Amino acid sequence: CSSTGWGEQFF.

The table lists this clone with a few counts. The chain has TRBV6-1 and TRBJ1-1; D is possibly TRBD1 (6 bases). CDR1 is MNHNS and CDR2 is SASEGT in the germline V gene. V lost 4 bases and J 1 base, leaving 10 bases between the germline ends. The CDR3 runs to 14 residues. CDR3 sequence: CASSVKGGNTEAFF. CDR3 sequence (DNA): TGTGCCAGCAGTGTTAAGGGGGGGAACACTGAAGCTTTCTTT.

This clone was counted a few times. The chain is built from TRBV6-5 and TRBJ1-5; D is unclear. The V end lost 7 bases, the J end lost 9 bases, and 10 bases lay between the germline ends. CDR1 is MNHEY, CDR2 SVGAGI, per germline. The CDR3 spans 11 residues. The CDR3 protein is CASTSAGPQHF. The CDR3 region has the DNA TGTGCCAGCACCTCCGCAGGGCCCCAGCATTTT.

There are a few counts of this clone. V is TRBV20-1 and J is TRBJ2-7, with D unresolved. The germline V gene encodes CDR1 DFQATT and CDR2 SNEGSKA (reference sequence). V was pared by 6 bases and J by 5 bases, with 11 bases between. This CDR3 has 11 amino acids. The DNA of the CDR3 is TGCAGTGCCCCCCACGGCGACGAGCAGTACTTC. Translation: CSAPHGDEQYF.

This clone appeared a few times. This chain uses TRBV2 with TRBJ2-5, with D unresolved. The length of the CDR3 is 13 residues. V lost 7 bases and J lost 5, with 14 bases in between. Germline lookup yields CDR1 SNHLY and CDR2 FYNNEI. The CDR3 region is CASTSNRPETQYF. The CDR3 region has the DNA TGTGCCAGCACCTCAAACCGCCCGGAGACCCAGTACTTC.

This sequence joins TRBV2 and TRBJ1-2, with 8 nucleotides matching TRBD1. The CDR3 runs 13 residues. Germline V gene data show CDR1 as SNHLY and CDR2 as FYNNEI. Trimming took 2 bases from V and 4 from J; bases not matched to a gene: 0. DNA for the CDR3: TGTGCCAGCAGTGAACAGGGGGCCTATGGCTACACCTTC. It yields the protein CASSEQGAYGYTF.

The CDR3 sequence: CASSPIAGASTDTQYF. The DNA for the CDR3 is TGTGCCAGCAGCCCCATAGCGGGAGCCAGCACAGATACGCAGTATTTT. V gene TRBV7-9 combines with J gene TRBJ2-3, with 9 bases aligning to TRBD2. Germline values: CDR1 SEHNR, CDR2 FQNEAQ (reference sequence). The CDR3 totals 16 residues. After removal of 5 bases from V and 0 bases from J, the junction contained 6 bases not matched to a gene.

V is TRBV5-1 and J is TRBJ2-6; D is tentatively TRBD1 or TRBD2 (5 bases each). CDR3 length equals 20 residues. The V gene's germline CDR1 is SGHRS and CDR2 YFSETQ. Trimming shortened V by 0 bases and J by 2 bases, and 21 bases separated the two germline ends. In DNA form, the CDR3 reads TGCGCCAGCAGCTTGGCCCTGGCCGTAAAGGGGAGAACTGGGGCCAACGTCCTGACTTTC. Amino acid sequence: CASSLALAVKGRTGANVLTF. Using reference TRBV5-1 and TRBJ2-6 for the parts outside the CDR3, the full variable domain is KAGVTQTPRYLIKTRGQQVTLSCSPISGHRSVSWYQQTPGQGLQFLFEYFSETQRNKGNFPGRFSGRQFSNSRSEMNVSTLELGDSALYLCASSLALAVKGRTGANVLTFGAGSRLTVL.

This sequence joins TRBV19 and TRBJ2-2; tentatively, D is TRBD2 (5 bases). The V end lost 3 bases, the J end lost 6 bases, and 11 bases lay between the germline ends. Germline V gene sequence: CDR1 LNHDA, CDR2 SQIVND (reference sequence). The CDR3 is made up of 14 amino acids. This chain's CDR3 is CASSMLTGAGELFF. The CDR3, as DNA: TGTGCCAGTAGTATGCTCACCGGGGCCGGGGAGCTGTTTTTT.